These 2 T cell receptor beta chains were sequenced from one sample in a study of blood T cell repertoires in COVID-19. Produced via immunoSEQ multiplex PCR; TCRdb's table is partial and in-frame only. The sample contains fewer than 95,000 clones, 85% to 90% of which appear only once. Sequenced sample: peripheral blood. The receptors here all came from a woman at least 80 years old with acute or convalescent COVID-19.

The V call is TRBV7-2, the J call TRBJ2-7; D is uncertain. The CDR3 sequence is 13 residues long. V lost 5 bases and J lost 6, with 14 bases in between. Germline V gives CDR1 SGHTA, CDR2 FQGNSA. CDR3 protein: CASSDPPVSEQYF. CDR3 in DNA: TGTGCCAGCAGCGATCCCCCAGTATCCGAGCAGTACTTC.

The CDR3 loop is CASSLDGLGGQPQHF. In DNA, the CDR3 is TGTGCCAGCAGCTTAGATGGATTAGGGGGTCAGCCCCAGCATTTT. The V and J genes are TRBV7-2 and TRBJ1-5; TRBD1 is a possible D gene (6 bases). This CDR3 has 15 residues. V gave up 1 base and J gave up 6 bases, with 13 bases separating them. The germline CDR1 and CDR2 sequences are SGHTA and FQGNSA.